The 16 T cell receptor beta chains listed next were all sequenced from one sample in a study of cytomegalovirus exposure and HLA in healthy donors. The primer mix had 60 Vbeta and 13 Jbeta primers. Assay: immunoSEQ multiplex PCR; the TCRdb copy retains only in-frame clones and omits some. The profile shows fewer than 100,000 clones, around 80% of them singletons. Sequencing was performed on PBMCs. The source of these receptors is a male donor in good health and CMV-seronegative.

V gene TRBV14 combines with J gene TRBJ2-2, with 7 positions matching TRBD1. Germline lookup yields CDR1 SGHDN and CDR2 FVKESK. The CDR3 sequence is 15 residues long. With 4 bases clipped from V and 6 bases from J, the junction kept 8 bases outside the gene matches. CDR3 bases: TGTGCCAGCAGCCTGCACCCAGGGACAGCCGGGGAGCTGTTTTTT. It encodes CASSLHPGTAGELFF.

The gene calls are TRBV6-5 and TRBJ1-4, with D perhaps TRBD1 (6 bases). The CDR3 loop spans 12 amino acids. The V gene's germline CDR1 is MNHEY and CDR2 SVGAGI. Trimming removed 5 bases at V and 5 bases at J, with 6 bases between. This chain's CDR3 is CASSTGNEKLFF. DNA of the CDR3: TGTGCCAGCAGTACAGGGAATGAAAAACTGTTTTTT.

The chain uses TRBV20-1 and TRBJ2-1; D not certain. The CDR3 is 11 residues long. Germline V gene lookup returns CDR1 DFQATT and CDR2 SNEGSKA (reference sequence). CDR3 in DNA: TGCAGCGCAACAGAATACAATGAGCAGTTCTTC. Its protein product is CSATEYNEQFF.

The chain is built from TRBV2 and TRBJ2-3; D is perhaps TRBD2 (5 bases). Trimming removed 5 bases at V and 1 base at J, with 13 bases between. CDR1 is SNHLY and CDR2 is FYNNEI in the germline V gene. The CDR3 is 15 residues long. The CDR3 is CASSYTRRGTDTQYF. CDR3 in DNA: TGTGCCAGCAGTTATACTAGAAGGGGCACAGATACGCAGTATTTT. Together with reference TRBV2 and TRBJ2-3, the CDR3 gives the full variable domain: EPEVTQTPSHQVTQMGQEVILRCVPISNHLYFYWYRQILGQKVEFLVSFYNNEISEKSEIFDDQFSVERPDGSNFTLKIRSTKLEDSAMYFCASSYTRRGTDTQYFGPGTRLTVL.

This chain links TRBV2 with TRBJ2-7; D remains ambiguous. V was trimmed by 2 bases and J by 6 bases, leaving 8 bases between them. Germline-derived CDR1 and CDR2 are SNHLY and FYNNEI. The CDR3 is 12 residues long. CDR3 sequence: CASSELVLEQYF. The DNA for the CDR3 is TGTGCCAGCAGTGAACTAGTTCTCGAGCAGTACTTC.

CDR3 region: CASSVGTLPNQPQHF. The CDR3 bases are TGTGCCAGCAGCGTAGGTACACTACCCAATCAGCCCCAGCATTTT. The chain has TRBV9 and TRBJ1-5; D call uncertain. CDR3 size: 15 residues. Deletions cut 0 bases from V and 3 bases from J, with 10 bases between. CDR1 SGDLS and CDR2 YYNGEE come from the germline V gene.

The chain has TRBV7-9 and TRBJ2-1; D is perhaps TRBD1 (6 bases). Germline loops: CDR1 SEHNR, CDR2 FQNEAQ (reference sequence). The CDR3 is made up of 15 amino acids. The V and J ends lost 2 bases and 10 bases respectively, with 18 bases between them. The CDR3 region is CASSLKDSRVLEQFF. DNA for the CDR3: TGTGCCAGCAGCTTAAAGGACAGTAGGGTATTAGAGCAGTTCTTC.

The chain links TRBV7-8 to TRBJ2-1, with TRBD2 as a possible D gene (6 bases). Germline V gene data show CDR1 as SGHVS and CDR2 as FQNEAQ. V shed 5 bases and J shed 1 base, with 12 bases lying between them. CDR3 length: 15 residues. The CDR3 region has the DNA TGTGCCAGCAGCCCCCAGGAGGGGTCCTACAATGAGCAGTTCTTC. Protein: CASSPQEGSYNEQFF.

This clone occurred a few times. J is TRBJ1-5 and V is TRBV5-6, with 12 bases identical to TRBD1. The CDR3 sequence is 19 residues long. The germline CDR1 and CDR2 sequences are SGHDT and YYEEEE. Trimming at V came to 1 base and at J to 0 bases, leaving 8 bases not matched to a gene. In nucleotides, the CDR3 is TGTGCCAGCAGCTTGTCCGGGACAGGGGGCTTGTTTAGCAATCAGCCCCAGCATTTT. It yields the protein CASSLSGTGGLFSNQPQHF.

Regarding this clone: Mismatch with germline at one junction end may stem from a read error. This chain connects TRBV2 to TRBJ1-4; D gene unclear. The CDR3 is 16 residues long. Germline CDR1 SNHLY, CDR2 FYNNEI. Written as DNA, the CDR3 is TGTGCCAGCAGTGAAGCTTTAGACGGAGATAATGAAAAACTGTCTTTT. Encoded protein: CASSEALDGDNEKLSF.

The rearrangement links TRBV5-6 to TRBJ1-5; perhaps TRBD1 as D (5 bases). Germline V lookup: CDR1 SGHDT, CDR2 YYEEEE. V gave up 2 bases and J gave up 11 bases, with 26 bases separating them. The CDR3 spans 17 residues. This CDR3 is CASSFSRVTTLPWAQHF. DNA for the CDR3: TGTGCCAGCAGCTTCTCCAGGGTAACAACCCTTCCTTGGGCCCAGCATTTT.

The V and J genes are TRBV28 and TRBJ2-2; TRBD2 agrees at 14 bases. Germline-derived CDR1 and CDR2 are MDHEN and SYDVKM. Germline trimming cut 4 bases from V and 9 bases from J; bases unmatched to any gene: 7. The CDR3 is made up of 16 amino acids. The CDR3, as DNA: TGTGCCAGCAGTTCCTGGGGACTAGCGGGAGTGCGGGAGCTGTTTTTT. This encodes CASSSWGLAGVRELFF.

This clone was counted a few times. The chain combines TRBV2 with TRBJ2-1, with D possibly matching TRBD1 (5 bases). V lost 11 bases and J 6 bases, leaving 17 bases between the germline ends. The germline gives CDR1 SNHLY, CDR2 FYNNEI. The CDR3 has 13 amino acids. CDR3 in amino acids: CAGSQGFSNEQFF. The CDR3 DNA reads TGTGCCGGATCGCAGGGATTCAGCAATGAGCAGTTCTTC.

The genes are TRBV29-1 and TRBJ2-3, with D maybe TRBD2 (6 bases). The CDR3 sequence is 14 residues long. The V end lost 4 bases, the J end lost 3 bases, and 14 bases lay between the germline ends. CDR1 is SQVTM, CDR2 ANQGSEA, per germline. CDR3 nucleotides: TGCAGCGTTGTAAAGGCGGGGTGGACAGATACGCAGTATTTT. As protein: CSVVKAGWTDTQYF.

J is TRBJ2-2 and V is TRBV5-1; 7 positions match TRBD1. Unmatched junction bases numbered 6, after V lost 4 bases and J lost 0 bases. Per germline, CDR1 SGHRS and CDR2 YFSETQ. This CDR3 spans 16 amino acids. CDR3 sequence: CASSRDRAPNTGELFF. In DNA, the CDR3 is TGCGCCAGCAGCCGTGACAGGGCCCCGAACACCGGGGAGCTGTTTTTT.

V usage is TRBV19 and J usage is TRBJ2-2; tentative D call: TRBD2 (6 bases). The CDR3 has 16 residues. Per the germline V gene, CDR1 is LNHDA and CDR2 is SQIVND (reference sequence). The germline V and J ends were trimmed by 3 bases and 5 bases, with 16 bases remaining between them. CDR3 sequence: CASSMKAGFMTGELFF. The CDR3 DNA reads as TGTGCCAGTAGTATGAAGGCGGGATTTATGACCGGGGAGCTGTTTTTT.